A single sample gave rise to the 28 T cell receptor beta chains below, sequenced in a study of CD8 T cells in Susac syndrome. Reverse transcription of about 0.5 to 1 ug RNA used random hexamers. TCRdb analysed the immunoSEQ multiplex PCR reads with MiXCR anew, one entry per CDR3 protein. Of tens of thousands of distinct CDR3 sequences listed, more than 85% are singletons. The sample comprised CD8+ T cells from PBMCs. The origin of the receptors is a human donor with Susac syndrome.

The gene calls are TRBV20-1 and TRBJ1-1; D may be TRBD1 (6 bases). The CDR3 is made up of 13 amino acids. The V gene lost 0 bases and the J gene lost 7 bases, with 12 bases spanning the gap. The germline V gene has CDR1 DFQATT and CDR2 SNEGSKA (reference sequence). CDR3 sequence reads: CSARELQGLEAFF. In nucleotides, the CDR3 is TGCAGTGCTAGAGAACTACAGGGACTTGAAGCTTTCTTT.

This chain links TRBV7-8 with TRBJ2-4; no reliable D call. CDR3 length: 14 amino acids. Trimming removed 1 base at V and 5 bases at J, with 9 bases between. CDR1 is SGHVS, CDR2 FQNEAQ, per germline. The CDR3 DNA sequence: TGTGCCAGCAGCTTAGTGGGTACCCAAAACATTCAGTACTTC. Its protein product is CASSLVGTQNIQYF.

This chain connects TRBV29-1 to TRBJ1-5; D is uncertain. Trimming left V 4 bases short and J 4 bases short, with 8 bases between. This CDR3 is built from 12 residues. Germline assignment: CDR1 SQVTM and CDR2 ANQGSEA. CDR3 amino acids: CSVGVGNQPQHF. The CDR3 coding sequence is TGCAGCGTTGGTGTGGGGAATCAGCCCCAGCATTTT. Variable domain in full (rest from reference TRBV29-1 and TRBJ1-5): SAVISQKPSRDICQRGTSLTIQCQVDSQVTMMFWYRQQPGQSLTLIATANQGSEATYESGFVIDKFPISRPNLTFSTLTVSNMSPEDSSIYLCSVGVGNQPQHFGDGTRLSIL.

This chain connects TRBV29-1 to TRBJ2-4; D is unclear. The CDR3 covers 12 residues. The V gene lost 3 bases and the J gene lost 9 bases, with 12 bases spanning the gap. The germline V gene has CDR1 SQVTM and CDR2 ANQGSEA. This CDR3 is CSVDESVVIQYF. The CDR3 region has the DNA TGCAGCGTTGATGAAAGCGTTGTCATTCAGTACTTC.

The chain recombines TRBV28 with TRBJ1-1; D remains ambiguous. Looked up from germline, CDR1 is MDHEN and CDR2 is SYDVKM. This CDR3 comprises 16 residues. V was cut by 6 bases and J by 1 base, with 18 bases left in between. The CDR3 nucleotides are TGTGCCAGCAGCCCTGTCGCTGCGGGAGCGAACACTGAAGCTTTCTTT. It translates to CASSPVAAGANTEAFF. Variable domain in full (rest from reference TRBV28 and TRBJ1-1): DVKVTQSSRYLVKRTGEKVFLECVQDMDHENMFWYRQDPGLGLRLIYFSYDVKMKEKGDIPEGYSVSREKKERFSLILESASTNQTSMYLCASSPVAAGANTEAFFGQGTRLTVV.

This chain links TRBV20-1 with TRBJ1-1; no clear D gene. Germline V gene lookup returns CDR1 DFQATT and CDR2 SNEGSKA (reference sequence). Trimming stripped 2 bases from V and 6 bases from J, with 13 bases between. This CDR3 has 13 residues. The CDR3 DNA is TGCAGTGCTAGAACCGCCTACGGCGCTGAAGCTTTCTTT. This gives the protein CSARTAYGAEAFF.

This chain links TRBV7-2 with TRBJ2-1; possible D gene TRBD2, 7 bases. From germline, CDR1 is SGHTA and CDR2 FQGNSA. V was shortened by 5 bases and J by 5 bases, with 22 bases between the two germline ends. The length of the CDR3 is 17 residues. CDR3 DNA: TGTGCCAGCAGCCCTGAGGGGGGGGCGCCCAGAAACAATGAGCAGTTCTTC. It translates to CASSPEGGAPRNNEQFF.

The chain is built from TRBV9 and TRBJ2-3, with no clear D. The CDR3 extends over 12 amino acids. Trimming shortened V by 3 bases and J by 2 bases, and 4 bases separated the two germline ends. Germline CDR1 and CDR2: SGDLS and YYNGEE. This CDR3 reads CASSANTDTQYF. CDR3 bases: TGTGCCAGCAGCGCTAACACAGATACGCAGTATTTT. The whole variable domain, filled in from reference TRBV9 and TRBJ2-3, reads DSGVTQTPKHLITATGQRVTLRCSPRSGDLSVYWYQQSLDQGLQFLIQYYNGEERAKGNILERFSAQQFPDLHSELNLSSLELGDSALYFCASSANTDTQYFGPGTRLTVL.

In its sample, this clonotype was seen a few times. For the CDR3, the DNA is TGCGCCAGCAGCCAAGTCCGGGACAAGGCGTATGAGCAGTACTTC. Translation gives CASSQVRDKAYEQYF. This chain joins TRBV4-1 and TRBJ2-7, with D possibly matching TRBD1 (6 bases). Germline loops: CDR1 MGHRA, CDR2 YSYEKL. V lost 1 base and J lost 7, with 17 bases in between. This CDR3 is built from 15 residues.

The chain combines TRBV6-5 with TRBJ2-7; D remains ambiguous. Per the germline V gene, CDR1 is MNHEY and CDR2 is SVGAGI. The V end lost 5 bases, the J end lost 3 bases, and 8 bases lay between the germline ends. This CDR3 has 12 residues. The CDR3 reads CASSIPGYEQYF. The CDR3, as DNA: TGTGCCAGCAGTATACCGGGCTACGAGCAGTACTTC.

The chain recombines TRBV5-6 with TRBJ1-2; TRBD1 matches at 7 bases. The germline gives CDR1 SGHDT, CDR2 YYEEEE. Trimming removed 2 bases from V and 6 bases from J; junction bases left unmatched: 4. This CDR3 contains 13 residues. CDR3 nucleotide sequence: TGTGCCAGCAGCTTTTACAGGGGTGATGGCTACACCTTC. This encodes CASSFYRGDGYTF.

The chain couples TRBV24-1 to TRBJ2-1; D is unclear. Germline V gene sequence: CDR1 KGHDR, CDR2 SFDVKD. V was clipped by 7 bases and J by 9 bases, with 12 bases between them. The CDR3 length is 12 residues. The CDR3 sequence is CATSSNSAEQFF. The DNA for the CDR3 is TGTGCCACCAGCTCCAACAGCGCTGAGCAGTTCTTC.

This sequence joins TRBV3-1 and TRBJ1-1; TRBD1 matches at 10 bases. V lost 0 bases, J lost 0 bases, and 4 bases stayed unmatched. The CDR3 contains 17 residues. Germline V lookup: CDR1 LGHDT, CDR2 YNNKEL (reference sequence). The CDR3 spells CASSQETGGTMNTEAFF. CDR3 bases: TGTGCCAGCAGCCAAGAGACAGGGGGCACCATGAACACTGAAGCTTTCTTT.

In DNA form, the CDR3 reads TGTGCCTGTGAAACAGGGGACGGAAACACCATATATTTT. It encodes CACETGDGNTIYF. V is TRBV30 and J is TRBJ1-3; 7 bases are a match to TRBD1. The trim removed 6 bases at V and 4 bases at J, leaving 6 bases unmatched. The CDR3 runs 13 residues. CDR1 GTSNPN and CDR2 SVGIG come from the germline V gene (reference sequence).

J is TRBJ2-7 and V is TRBV27; D remains ambiguous. The CDR3 contains 12 residues. Per germline, CDR1 MNHEY and CDR2 SMNVEV (reference sequence). With 5 bases removed from V and 4 bases from J, the gap between germline ends came to 9 bases. The DNA of the CDR3 is TGTGCCAGCAGTACGCTCGGGTACGAGCAGTACTTC. Encoded protein: CASSTLGYEQYF.

This clonotype appeared once. This chain links TRBV4-1 with TRBJ2-2; a weak D match, TRBD1 (5 bases). This CDR3 has 15 residues. The germline V gene has CDR1 MGHRA and CDR2 YSYEKL. V was clipped by 0 bases and J by 5 bases, with 10 bases between them. Written as DNA, the CDR3 is TGCGCCAGCAGCCAAGACAGGGTGAAGACCGGGGAGCTGTTTTTT. Protein: CASSQDRVKTGELFF.

The CDR3, as DNA: TGTGCCTGGGACCGGGGGAGCTCCTACAATGAGCAGTTCTTC. Residues: CAWDRGSSYNEQFF. The V gene is TRBV30, the J gene TRBJ2-1, with D possibly matching TRBD2 (6 bases). Germline loops: CDR1 GTSNPN, CDR2 SVGIG (reference sequence). The CDR3 runs to 14 residues. V lost 5 bases and J lost 0, with 11 bases in between.

The count of this clonotype is one. The genes are TRBV7-6 and TRBJ2-1, with D unresolved. In germline, CDR1 is SGHVS, CDR2 FNYEAQ. Trimming took 0 bases from V and 0 from J, leaving 6 bases between them. CDR3 length: 15 amino acids. The CDR3 DNA reads TGTGCCAGCAGCTTAGCCCCGAGCTCCTACAATGAGCAGTTCTTC. As protein: CASSLAPSSYNEQFF.

This chain joins TRBV27 and TRBJ2-5; D may match TRBD1 or TRBD2 (6 bases each). The CDR3 consists of 13 residues. Germline V CDR1 and CDR2: MNHEY, SMNVEV (reference sequence). V lost 8 bases, J lost 4 bases, and 14 bases lay in between. The CDR3 loop is CASGTLTGETQYF. The CDR3 DNA follows: TGTGCCAGCGGGACTCTGACAGGAGAGACCCAGTACTTC.

The chain recombines TRBV6-1 with TRBJ2-1, with D uncertain. Deletions cut 6 bases from V and 10 bases from J, with 10 bases between. The CDR3 contains 11 residues. Germline CDR1 and CDR2: MNHNS and SASEGT. The CDR3, as DNA: TGTGCCAGCAGGAAAGACGCCGAGCAGTTCTTC. Encoded protein: CASRKDAEQFF.

This chain uses TRBV7-3 with TRBJ2-1; TRBD2 agrees at 11 bases. The CDR3 is 13 amino acids. The V segment lost 3 bases and the J segment 13 bases; nucleotides outside the gene matches: 5. CDR1 and CDR2 (germline): SGHTA, FQGTGA. CDR3 region: CASSFLAGGPQFF. CDR3 DNA sequence: TGTGCCAGCAGCTTTTTAGCGGGAGGGCCTCAGTTCTTC.

The rearrangement uses TRBV20-1 and TRBJ1-1; no clear D. Trimming cost V 3 bases and J 0 bases, with 11 bases left between them. Germline V gene lookup returns CDR1 DFQATT and CDR2 SNEGSKA (reference sequence). This CDR3 is 14 amino acids long. CDR3 protein: CSARPLHLNTEAFF. The DNA of the CDR3 is TGCAGTGCTAGGCCTCTCCATTTGAACACTGAAGCTTTCTTT.

This sequence joins TRBV5-4 and TRBJ2-3, with no clear D. Germline-derived CDR1 and CDR2 are SGHNT and YYREEE (reference sequence). The ends were cut back, 4 bases at V and 2 bases at J, with 14 bases in the middle. There are 15 residues in the CDR3. The CDR3 is CASSPLSASTDTQYF. CDR3 nucleotides: TGTGCCAGCAGCCCTTTGAGCGCCTCCACAGATACGCAGTATTTT. The whole variable domain, remainder taken from reference TRBV5-4 and TRBJ2-3, is ETGVTQSPTHLIKTRGQQVTLRCSSQSGHNTVSWYQQALGQGPQFIFQYYREEENGRGNFPPRFSGLQFPNYSSELNVNALELDDSALYLCASSPLSASTDTQYFGPGTRLTVL.

This clonotype came up once. This chain joins TRBV3-1 and TRBJ1-1; D uncertain. This CDR3 region has 13 residues. Germline V gene sequence: CDR1 LGHDT, CDR2 YNNKEL (reference sequence). The germline V and J ends were trimmed by 0 bases and 8 bases, with 10 bases remaining between them. This CDR3 is CASSQDPVEEAFF. Written as DNA, the CDR3 is TGTGCCAGCAGCCAAGATCCCGTGGAGGAAGCTTTCTTT.

This rearrangement joins TRBV29-1 to TRBJ1-2; D gene ambiguous. The CDR3 is made up of 13 amino acids. V was pared by 4 bases and J by 4 bases, with 13 bases between. Germline values: CDR1 SQVTM, CDR2 ANQGSEA. Written as DNA, the CDR3 is TGCAGCGTTGTGCACTTGTCAGGCTATGGCTACACCTTC. Translation: CSVVHLSGYGYTF.

The CDR3 loop reads CASSLRLAEQYF. In DNA form, the CDR3 reads TGTGCCAGCAGCTTAAGACTAGCAGAGCAGTACTTC. The chain carries TRBV5-6 and TRBJ2-7, with TRBD2 matching over 7 bases. CDR3 size: 12 residues. Germline values: CDR1 SGHDT, CDR2 YYEEEE. Germline trimming cut 2 bases from V and 7 bases from J; bases unmatched to any gene: 3.

J is TRBJ1-2 and V is TRBV4-1; TRBD1 matches at 7 bases. The V gene end was trimmed by 0 bases and the J gene end by 5 bases; junction bases not matched to a gene: 0. CDR1 is MGHRA and CDR2 is YSYEKL in the germline V gene. This CDR3 has 13 amino acids. CDR3 in amino acids: CASSQETGYGYTF. CDR3 sequence (DNA): TGCGCCAGCAGCCAAGAGACAGGGTATGGCTACACCTTC.

The gene calls are TRBV28 and TRBJ1-4, with D perhaps matching TRBD1 (5 bases). This CDR3 contains 16 residues. V was clipped by 6 bases and J by 3 bases, with 17 bases between them. Germline assignment: CDR1 MDHEN and CDR2 SYDVKM. The CDR3 coding sequence is TGTGCCAGCAGCCCAAACCGGGACCGAGCTAATGAAAAACTGTTTTTT. This translates into CASSPNRDRANEKLFF. Looking up the rest from reference TRBV28 and TRBJ1-4 gives the full variable domain: DVKVTQSSRYLVKRTGEKVFLECVQDMDHENMFWYRQDPGLGLRLIYFSYDVKMKEKGDIPEGYSVSREKKERFSLILESASTNQTSMYLCASSPNRDRANEKLFFGSGTQLSVL.